This TCR beta chain is drawn from a study of blood T cell repertoires in COVID-19. Study information: There were acute and convalescent COVID-19 samples, and they came from the United States, Italy and Spain. From T cells, B-cell-depleted T cells, or PBMCs came the material, which was cDNA or gDNA.

Authors' processing steps: Nucleated cell number was recorded as an estimate derived from reference gene primer amplification. The protocol was immunoSEQ multiplex PCR, while the TCRdb copy is restricted to in-frame clones and leaves out a portion. V and J calls plus clone size are reproduced from that table; the DNA served to infer D and trimming. Here the sample spans over 200,000 clones, 88% being singletons. CDR1 and CDR2 from the germline V gene are KGHDR and SFDVKD. With V trimmed by 6 bases and J by 2 bases, 5 bases remained unmatched. CDR3 length: 16 residues. Sequenced material: peripheral blood. The source of this sequence is a woman aged 60-75 years with acute or convalescent COVID-19. V usage is TRBV24-1 and J usage is TRBJ1-4, with TRBD1 matching 10 bases. CDR3 nucleotides: TGTGCCACCAGTTCCGGGACAGGGGTCACTAATGAAAAACTGTTTTTT. Translated, it gives CATSSGTGVTNEKLFF.